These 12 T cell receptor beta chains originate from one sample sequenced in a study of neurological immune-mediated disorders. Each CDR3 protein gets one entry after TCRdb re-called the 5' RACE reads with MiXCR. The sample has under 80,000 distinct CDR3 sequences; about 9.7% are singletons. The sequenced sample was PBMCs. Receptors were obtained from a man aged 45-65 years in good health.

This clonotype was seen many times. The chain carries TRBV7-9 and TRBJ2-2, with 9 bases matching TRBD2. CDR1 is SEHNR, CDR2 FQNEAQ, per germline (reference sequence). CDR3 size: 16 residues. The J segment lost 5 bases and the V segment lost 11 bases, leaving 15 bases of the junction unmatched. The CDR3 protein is CASEGGSGRTTGELFF. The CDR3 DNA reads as TGTGCCTCTGAAGGTGGTAGCGGGAGAACAACCGGGGAGCTGTTTTTT.

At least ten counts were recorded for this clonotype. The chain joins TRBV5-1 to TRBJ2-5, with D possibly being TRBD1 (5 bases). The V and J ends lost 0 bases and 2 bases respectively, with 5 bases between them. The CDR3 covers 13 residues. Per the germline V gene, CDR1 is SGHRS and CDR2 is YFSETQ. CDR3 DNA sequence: TGCGCCAGCAGCTTGGGACAGCAAGAGACCCAGTACTTC. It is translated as CASSLGQQETQYF.

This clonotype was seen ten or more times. The CDR3 spells CSARQGTSKETQYF. CDR3 DNA sequence: TGCAGTGCCCGACAGGGGACTAGCAAAGAGACCCAGTACTTC. The chain uses TRBV20-1 and TRBJ2-5; tentatively, D is TRBD2 (9 bases). Germline V gene lookup returns CDR1 DFQATT and CDR2 SNEGSKA (reference sequence). Trimming removed 6 bases from V and 3 bases from J, with 17 bases in between. CDR3 length: 14 amino acids.

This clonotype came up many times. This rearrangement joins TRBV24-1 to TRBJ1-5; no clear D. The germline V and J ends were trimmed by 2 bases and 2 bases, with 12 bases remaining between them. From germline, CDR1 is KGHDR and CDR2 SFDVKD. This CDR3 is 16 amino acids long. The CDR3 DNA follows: TGTGCCACCAGTGATTCATCCAGGTCCCGCAATCAGCCCCAGCATTTT. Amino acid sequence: CATSDSSRSRNQPQHF.

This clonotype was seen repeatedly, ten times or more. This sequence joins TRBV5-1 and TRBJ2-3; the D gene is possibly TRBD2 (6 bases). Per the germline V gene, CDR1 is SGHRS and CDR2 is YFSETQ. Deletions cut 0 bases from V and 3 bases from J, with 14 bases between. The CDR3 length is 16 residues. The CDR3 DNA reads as TGCGCCAGCAGCTTGGAGCTAGCGCCGCGTACAGATACGCAGTATTTT. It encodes CASSLELAPRTDTQYF.

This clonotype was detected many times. The CDR3 here is CASSSRGKADTQYF. The DNA for the CDR3 is TGTGCCAGCAGTTCGAGAGGGAAAGCAGATACGCAGTATTTT. The J gene is TRBJ2-3, the V gene TRBV28; D may be TRBD2 (5 bases). Germline V gene lookup returns CDR1 MDHEN and CDR2 SYDVKM. The length of the CDR3 is 14 residues. Trimming shortened V by 4 bases and J by 4 bases, and 12 bases separated the two germline ends.

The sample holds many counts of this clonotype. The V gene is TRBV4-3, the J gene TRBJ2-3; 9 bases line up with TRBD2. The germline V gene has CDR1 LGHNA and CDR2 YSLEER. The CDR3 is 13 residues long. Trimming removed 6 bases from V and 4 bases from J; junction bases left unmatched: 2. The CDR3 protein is CASSSGRADTQYF. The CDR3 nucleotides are TGCGCCAGCAGTAGCGGGAGAGCAGATACGCAGTATTTT.

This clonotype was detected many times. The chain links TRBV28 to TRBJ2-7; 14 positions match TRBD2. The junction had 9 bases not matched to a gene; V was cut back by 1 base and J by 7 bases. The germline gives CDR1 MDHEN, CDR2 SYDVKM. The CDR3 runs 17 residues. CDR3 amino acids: CASSLLGLAGVNWEQYF. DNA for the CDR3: TGTGCCAGCAGTTTATTGGGACTAGCGGGAGTTAATTGGGAGCAGTACTTC.

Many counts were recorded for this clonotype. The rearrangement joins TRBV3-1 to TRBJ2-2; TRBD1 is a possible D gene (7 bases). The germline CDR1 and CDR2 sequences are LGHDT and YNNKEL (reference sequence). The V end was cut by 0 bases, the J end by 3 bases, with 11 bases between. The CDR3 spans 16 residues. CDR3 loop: CASSQDGGGDTGELFF. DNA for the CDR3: TGTGCCAGCAGCCAAGATGGAGGGGGCGACACCGGGGAGCTGTTTTTT.

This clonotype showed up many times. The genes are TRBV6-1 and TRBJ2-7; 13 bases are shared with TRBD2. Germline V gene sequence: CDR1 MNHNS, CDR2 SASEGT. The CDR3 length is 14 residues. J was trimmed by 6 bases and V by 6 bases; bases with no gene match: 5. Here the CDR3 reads CASRTTSGGAEQYF. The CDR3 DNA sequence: TGTGCCAGCAGGACCACTAGCGGGGGGGCCGAGCAGTACTTC.

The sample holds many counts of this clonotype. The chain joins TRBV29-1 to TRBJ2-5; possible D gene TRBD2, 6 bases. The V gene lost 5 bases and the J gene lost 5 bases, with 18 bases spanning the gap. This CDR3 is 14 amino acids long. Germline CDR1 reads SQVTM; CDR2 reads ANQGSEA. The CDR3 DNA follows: TGCAGCGTTCCAGGTCCGGACTACAGGGAGACCCAGTACTTC. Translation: CSVPGPDYRETQYF. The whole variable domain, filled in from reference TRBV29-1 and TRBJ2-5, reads SAVISQKPSRDICQRGTSLTIQCQVDSQVTMMFWYRQQPGQSLTLIATANQGSEATYESGFVIDKFPISRPNLTFSTLTVSNMSPEDSSIYLCSVPGPDYRETQYFGPGTRLLVL.

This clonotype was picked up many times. The CDR3 loop reads CASTPGQGAYEQYF. DNA for the CDR3: TGTGCCAGCACCCCCGGACAGGGGGCCTACGAGCAGTACTTC. This rearrangement joins TRBV28 to TRBJ2-7; 10 nucleotides line up with TRBD1. V lost 7 bases to trimming and J lost 2 bases; unmatched junction nucleotides: 5. CDR1 and CDR2 from the germline V gene are MDHEN and SYDVKM. CDR3 size: 14 residues.